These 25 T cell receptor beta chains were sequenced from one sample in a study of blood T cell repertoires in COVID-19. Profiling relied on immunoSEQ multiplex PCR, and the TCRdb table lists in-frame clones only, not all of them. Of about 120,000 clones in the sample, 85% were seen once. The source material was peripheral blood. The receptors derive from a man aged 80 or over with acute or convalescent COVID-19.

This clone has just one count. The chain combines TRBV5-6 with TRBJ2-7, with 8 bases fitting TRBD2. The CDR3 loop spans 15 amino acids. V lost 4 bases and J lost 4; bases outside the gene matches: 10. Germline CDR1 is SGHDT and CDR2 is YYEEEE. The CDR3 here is CASSRGGPLSYEQYF. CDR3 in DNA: TGTGCCAGCAGCCGGGGGGGGCCCCTATCTTACGAGCAGTACTTC.

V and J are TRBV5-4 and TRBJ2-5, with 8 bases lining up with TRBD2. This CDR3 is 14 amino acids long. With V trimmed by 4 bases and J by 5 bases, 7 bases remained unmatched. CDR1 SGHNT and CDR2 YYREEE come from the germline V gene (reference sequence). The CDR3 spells CASSTFSGVETQYF. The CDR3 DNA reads TGTGCCAGCAGCACATTTAGCGGGGTTGAGACCCAGTACTTC.

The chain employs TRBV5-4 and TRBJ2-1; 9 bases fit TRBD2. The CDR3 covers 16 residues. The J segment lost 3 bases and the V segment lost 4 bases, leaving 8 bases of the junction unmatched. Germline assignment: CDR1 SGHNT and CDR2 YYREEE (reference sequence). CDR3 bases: TGTGCCAGCAGCACCCGGACTAGCGTGAACTACAATGAGCAGTTCTTC. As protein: CASSTRTSVNYNEQFF.

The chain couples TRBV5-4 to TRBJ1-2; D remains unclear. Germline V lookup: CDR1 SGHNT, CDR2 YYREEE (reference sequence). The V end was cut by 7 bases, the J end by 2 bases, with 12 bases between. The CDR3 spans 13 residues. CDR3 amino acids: CASGTTNNYGYTF. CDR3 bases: TGTGCCAGCGGCACGACAAACAACTATGGCTACACCTTC.

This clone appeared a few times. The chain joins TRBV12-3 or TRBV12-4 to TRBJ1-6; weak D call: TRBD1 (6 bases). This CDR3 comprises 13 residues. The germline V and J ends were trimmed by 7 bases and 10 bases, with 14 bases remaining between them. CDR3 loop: CASTPDRNSPLHF. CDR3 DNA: TGTGCCAGCACGCCTGACAGGAACTCACCCCTCCACTTT.

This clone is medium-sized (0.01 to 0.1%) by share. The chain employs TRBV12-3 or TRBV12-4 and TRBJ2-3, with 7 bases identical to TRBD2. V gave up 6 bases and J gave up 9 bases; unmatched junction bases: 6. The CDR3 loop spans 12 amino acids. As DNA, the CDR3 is TGTGCCAGCAGATGGACTAGTGGCACGCAGTATTTT. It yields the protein CASRWTSGTQYF.

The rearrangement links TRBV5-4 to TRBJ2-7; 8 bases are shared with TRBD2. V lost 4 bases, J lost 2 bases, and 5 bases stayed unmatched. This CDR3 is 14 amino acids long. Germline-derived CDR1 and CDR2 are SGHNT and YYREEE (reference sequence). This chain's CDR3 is CASSGGLGPYEQYF. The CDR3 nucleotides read TGTGCCAGCAGCGGGGGACTAGGCCCCTACGAGCAGTACTTC.

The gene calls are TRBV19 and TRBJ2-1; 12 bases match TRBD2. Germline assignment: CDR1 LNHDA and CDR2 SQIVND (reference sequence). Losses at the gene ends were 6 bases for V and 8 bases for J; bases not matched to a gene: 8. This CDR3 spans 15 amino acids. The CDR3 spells CASSVLAGGPHEQFF. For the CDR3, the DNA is TGTGCCAGTAGCGTCCTAGCGGGGGGGCCCCATGAGCAGTTCTTC.

CDR3: CASSFGGFYEQYF. The CDR3 coding sequence is TGTGCCAGCAGTTTTGGGGGGTTCTACGAGCAGTACTTC. This chain joins TRBV12-3 or TRBV12-4 and TRBJ2-7; maybe TRBD2 (6 bases). The CDR3 runs to 13 residues. Trimming removed 3 bases from V and 3 bases from J, with 9 bases in between.

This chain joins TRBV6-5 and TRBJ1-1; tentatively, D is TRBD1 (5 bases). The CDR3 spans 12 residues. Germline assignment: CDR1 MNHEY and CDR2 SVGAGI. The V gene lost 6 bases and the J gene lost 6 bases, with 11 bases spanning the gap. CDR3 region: CASRRPGAEAFF. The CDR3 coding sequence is TGTGCCAGCAGGCGCCCGGGGGCTGAAGCTTTCTTT.

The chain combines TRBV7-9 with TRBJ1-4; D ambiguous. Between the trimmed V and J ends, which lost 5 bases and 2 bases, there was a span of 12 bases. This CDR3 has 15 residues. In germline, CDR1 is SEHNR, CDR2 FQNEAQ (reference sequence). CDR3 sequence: CASSPTVGTNEKLFF. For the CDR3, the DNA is TGTGCCAGCAGCCCCACGGTGGGCACTAATGAAAAACTGTTTTTT.

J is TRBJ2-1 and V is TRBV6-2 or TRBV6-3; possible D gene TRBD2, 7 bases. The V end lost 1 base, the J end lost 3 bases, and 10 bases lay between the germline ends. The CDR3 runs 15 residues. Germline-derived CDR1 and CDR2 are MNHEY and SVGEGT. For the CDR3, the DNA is TGTGCCAGCAGTTACTGGGGGGGCGGCTACAATGAGCAGTTCTTC. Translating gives CASSYWGGGYNEQFF.

CDR3 sequence: CASSPTTGFQETQYF. CDR3 bases: TGTGCCAGCAGCCCTACAACGGGATTTCAAGAGACCCAGTACTTC. The gene calls are TRBV3-1 (or the pseudogene TRBV3-2) and TRBJ2-5; weak D call: TRBD2 (5 bases). V was cut by 4 bases and J by 2 bases, with 14 bases left in between. Germline V gene lookup returns CDR1 LGHDT and CDR2 YNNKEL (reference sequence). The CDR3 is 15 residues long.

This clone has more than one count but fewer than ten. CDR3 in amino acids: CASSQDSSATYEQYF. The CDR3, as DNA: TGTGCCAGCTCACAAGACAGTAGTGCAACCTACGAGCAGTACTTC. V and J are TRBV18 and TRBJ2-7; D might be TRBD1 (5 bases). From germline, CDR1 is KGHSH and CDR2 LQKENI. The CDR3 contains 15 residues. Trimming pared 4 bases from V and 2 bases from J, leaving 15 bases between.

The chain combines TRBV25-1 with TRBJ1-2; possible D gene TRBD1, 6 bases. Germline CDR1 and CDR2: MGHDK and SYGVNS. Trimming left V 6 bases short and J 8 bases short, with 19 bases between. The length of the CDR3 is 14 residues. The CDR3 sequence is CASSERGARDGYTF. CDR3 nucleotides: TGTGCCAGCAGCGAACGGGGGGCGCGAGACGGCTACACCTTC.

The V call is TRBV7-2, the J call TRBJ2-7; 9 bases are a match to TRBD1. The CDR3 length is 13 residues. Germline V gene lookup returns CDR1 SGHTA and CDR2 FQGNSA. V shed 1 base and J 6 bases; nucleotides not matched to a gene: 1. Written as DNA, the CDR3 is TGTGCCAGCAGCTTAGGGGACAGGGCCGAGCAGTACTTC. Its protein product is CASSLGDRAEQYF.

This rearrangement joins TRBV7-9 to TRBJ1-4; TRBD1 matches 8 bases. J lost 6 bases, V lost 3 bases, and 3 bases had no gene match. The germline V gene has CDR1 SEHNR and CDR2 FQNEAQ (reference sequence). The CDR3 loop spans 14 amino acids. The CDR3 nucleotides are TGTGCCAGCAGCTTGGACAGGGACCATGAAAAACTGTTTTTT. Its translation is CASSLDRDHEKLFF.

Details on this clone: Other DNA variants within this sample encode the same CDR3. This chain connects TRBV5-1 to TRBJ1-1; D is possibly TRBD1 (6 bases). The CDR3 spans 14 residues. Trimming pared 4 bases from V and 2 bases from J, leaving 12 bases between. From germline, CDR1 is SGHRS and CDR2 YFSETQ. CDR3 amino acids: CASSLGQSNTEAFF. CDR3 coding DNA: TGCGCCAGCAGCCTCGGACAGAGCAACACTGAAGCTTTCTTT.

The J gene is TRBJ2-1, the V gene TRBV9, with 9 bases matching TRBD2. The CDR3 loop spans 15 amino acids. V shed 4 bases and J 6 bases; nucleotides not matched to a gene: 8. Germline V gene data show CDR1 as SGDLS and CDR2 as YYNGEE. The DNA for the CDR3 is TGTGCCAGCAGCCCAGGGGGGCGGGAGGGCAATGAGCAGTTCTTC. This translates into CASSPGGREGNEQFF. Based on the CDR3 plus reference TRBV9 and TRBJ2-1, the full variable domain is DSGVTQTPKHLITATGQRVTLRCSPRSGDLSVYWYQQSLDQGLQFLIQYYNGEERAKGNILERFSAQQFPDLHSELNLSSLELGDSALYFCASSPGGREGNEQFFGPGTRLTVL.

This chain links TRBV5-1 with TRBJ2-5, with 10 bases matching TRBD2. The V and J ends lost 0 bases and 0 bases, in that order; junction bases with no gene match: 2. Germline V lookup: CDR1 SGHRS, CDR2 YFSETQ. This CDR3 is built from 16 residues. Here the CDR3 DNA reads TGCGCCAGCAGCTTGGCAGCGGGAGGGTACCAAGAGACCCAGTACTTC. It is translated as CASSLAAGGYQETQYF. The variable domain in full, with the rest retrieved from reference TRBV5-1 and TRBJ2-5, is KAGVTQTPRYLIKTRGQQVTLSCSPISGHRSVSWYQQTPGQGLQFLFEYFSETQRNKGNFPGRFSGRQFSNSRSEMNVSTLELGDSALYLCASSLAAGGYQETQYFGPGTRLLVL.

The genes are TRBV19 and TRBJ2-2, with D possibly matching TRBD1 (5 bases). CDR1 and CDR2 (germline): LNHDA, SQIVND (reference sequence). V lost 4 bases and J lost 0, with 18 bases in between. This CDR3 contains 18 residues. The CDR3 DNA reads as TGTGCCAGTAGTAATTCGTACCAGGGAAGGCCGAACACCGGGGAGCTGTTTTTT. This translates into CASSNSYQGRPNTGELFF.

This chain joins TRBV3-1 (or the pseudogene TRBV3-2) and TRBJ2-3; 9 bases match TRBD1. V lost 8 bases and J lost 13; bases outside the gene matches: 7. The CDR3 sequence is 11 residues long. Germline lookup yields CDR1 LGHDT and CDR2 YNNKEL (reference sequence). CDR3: CASGRGDREYF. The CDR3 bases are TGTGCCAGCGGAAGGGGGGACAGGGAGTATTTT.

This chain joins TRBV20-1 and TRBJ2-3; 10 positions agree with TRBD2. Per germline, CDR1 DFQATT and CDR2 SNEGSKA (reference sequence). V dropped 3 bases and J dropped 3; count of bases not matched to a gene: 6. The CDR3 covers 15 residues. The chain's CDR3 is CSASLLAGGTDTQYF. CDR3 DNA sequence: TGCAGTGCTAGTCTTTTAGCGGGGGGTACAGATACGCAGTATTTT.

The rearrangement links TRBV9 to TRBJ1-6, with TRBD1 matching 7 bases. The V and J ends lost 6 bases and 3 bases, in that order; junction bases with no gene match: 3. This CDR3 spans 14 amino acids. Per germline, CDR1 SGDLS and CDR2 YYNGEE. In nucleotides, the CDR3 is TGTGCCAGCAATCGGGACAGCTATAATTCACCCCTCCACTTT. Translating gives CASNRDSYNSPLHF.

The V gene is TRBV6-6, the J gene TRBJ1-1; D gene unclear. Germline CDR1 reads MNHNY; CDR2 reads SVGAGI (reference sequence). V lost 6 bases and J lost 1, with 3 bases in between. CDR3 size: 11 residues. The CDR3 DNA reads TGTGCCAGCAGGAGGAACACTGAAGCTTTCTTT. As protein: CASRRNTEAFF.